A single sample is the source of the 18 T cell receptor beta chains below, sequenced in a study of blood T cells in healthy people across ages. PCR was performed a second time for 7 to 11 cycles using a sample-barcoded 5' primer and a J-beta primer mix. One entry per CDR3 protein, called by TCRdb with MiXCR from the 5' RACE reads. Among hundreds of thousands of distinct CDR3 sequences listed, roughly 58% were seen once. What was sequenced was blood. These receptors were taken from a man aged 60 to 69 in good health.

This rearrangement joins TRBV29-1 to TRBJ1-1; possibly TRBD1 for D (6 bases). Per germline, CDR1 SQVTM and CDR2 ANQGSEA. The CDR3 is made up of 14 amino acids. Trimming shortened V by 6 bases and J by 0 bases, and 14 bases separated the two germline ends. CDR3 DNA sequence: TGCAGCGTGGGGGCAGACAAAATGAACACTGAAGCTTTCTTT. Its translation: CSVGADKMNTEAFF.

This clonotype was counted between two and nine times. CDR3 coding DNA: TGTGCCAGCAGCGGGGCAGGGGATGTGCGGGAGCAGTACTTC. It specifies CASSGAGDVREQYF. The gene calls are TRBV9 and TRBJ2-7; D possibly corresponds to TRBD1 (6 bases). Trimming removed 3 bases from V and 7 bases from J, with 17 bases in between. The CDR3 sequence is 14 residues long. Germline values: CDR1 SGDLS, CDR2 YYNGEE.

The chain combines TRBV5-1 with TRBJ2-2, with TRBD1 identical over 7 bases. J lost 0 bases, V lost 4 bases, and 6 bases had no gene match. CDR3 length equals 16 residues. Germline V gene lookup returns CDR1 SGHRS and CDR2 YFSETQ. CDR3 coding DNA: TGCGCCAGCAGCGTGACAGGGAGTGCGAACACCGGGGAGCTGTTTTTT. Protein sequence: CASSVTGSANTGELFF.

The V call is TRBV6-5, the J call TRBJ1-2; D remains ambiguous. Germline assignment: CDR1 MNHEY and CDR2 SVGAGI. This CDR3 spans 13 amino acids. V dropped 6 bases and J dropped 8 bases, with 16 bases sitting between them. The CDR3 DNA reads TGTGCCAGCAGGCCCACAACGCTTCGGGGCTACACCTTC. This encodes CASRPTTLRGYTF.

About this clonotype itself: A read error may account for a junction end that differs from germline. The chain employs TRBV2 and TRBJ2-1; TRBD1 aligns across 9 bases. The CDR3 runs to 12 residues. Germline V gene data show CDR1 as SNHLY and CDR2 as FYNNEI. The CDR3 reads CASGQGWNEQFF. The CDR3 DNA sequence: TGCGCTTCAGGACAGGGGTGGAATGAGCAGTTCTTC.

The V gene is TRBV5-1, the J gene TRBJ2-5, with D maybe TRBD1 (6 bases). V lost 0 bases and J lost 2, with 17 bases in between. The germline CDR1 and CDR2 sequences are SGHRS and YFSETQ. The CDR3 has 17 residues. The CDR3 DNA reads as TGCGCCAGCAGCTTGGGGGCGGCGAACAGGGTACAAGAGACCCAGTACTTC. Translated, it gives CASSLGAANRVQETQYF.

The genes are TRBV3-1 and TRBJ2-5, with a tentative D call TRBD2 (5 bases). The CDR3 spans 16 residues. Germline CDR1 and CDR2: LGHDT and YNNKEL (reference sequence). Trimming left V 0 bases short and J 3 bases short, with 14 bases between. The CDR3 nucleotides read TGTGCCAGCAGCCAAGATTTGCCTAGCCGAAAAGAGACCCAGTACTTC. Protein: CASSQDLPSRKETQYF.

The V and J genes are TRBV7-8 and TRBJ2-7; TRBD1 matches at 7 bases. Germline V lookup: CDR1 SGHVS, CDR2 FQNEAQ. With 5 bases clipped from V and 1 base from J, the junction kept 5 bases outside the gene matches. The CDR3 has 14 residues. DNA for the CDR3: TGTGCCAGCAGCGCCCTGGGACAGTCCTACGAGCAGTACTTC. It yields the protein CASSALGQSYEQYF. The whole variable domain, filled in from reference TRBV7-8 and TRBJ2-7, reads GAGVSQSPRYKVAKRGQDVALRCDPISGHVSLFWYQQALGQGPEFLTYFQNEAQLDKSGLPSDRFFAERPEGSVSTLKIQRTQQEDSAVYLCASSALGQSYEQYFGPGTRLTVT.

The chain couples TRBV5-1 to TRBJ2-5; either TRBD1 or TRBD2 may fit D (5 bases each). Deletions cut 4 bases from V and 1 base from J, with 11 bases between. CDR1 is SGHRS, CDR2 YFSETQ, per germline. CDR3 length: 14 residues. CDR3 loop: CASSPGAAQETQYF. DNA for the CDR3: TGCGCCAGCAGCCCCGGGGCCGCCCAAGAGACCCAGTACTTC.

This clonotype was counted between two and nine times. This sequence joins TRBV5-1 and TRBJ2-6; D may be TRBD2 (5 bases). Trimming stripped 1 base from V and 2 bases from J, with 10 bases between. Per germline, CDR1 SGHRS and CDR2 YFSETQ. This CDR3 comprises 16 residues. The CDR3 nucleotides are TGCGCCAGCAGCTTGAATCGGGGAGCTGGGGCCAACGTCCTGACTTTC. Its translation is CASSLNRGAGANVLTF.

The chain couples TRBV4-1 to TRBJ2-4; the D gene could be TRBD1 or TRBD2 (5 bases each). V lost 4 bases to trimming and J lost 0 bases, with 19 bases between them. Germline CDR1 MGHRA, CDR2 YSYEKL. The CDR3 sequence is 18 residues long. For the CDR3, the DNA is TGCGCCAGCAGCCCGGGGCCGCAGGGTCCCCTAGCCAAAAACATTCAGTACTTC. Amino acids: CASSPGPQGPLAKNIQYF.

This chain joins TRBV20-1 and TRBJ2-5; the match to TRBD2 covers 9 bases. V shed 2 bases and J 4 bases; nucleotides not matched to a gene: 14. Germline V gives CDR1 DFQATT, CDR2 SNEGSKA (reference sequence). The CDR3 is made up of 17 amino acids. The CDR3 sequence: CSARSARRAGGRETQYF. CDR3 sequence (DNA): TGCAGTGCTAGATCCGCTAGGAGGGCGGGGGGGCGAGAGACCCAGTACTTC.

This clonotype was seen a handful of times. The CDR3 DNA reads TGCAGTGCTGAGGATAACACAGATACGCAGTATTTT. Translated, it gives CSAEDNTDTQYF. The chain recombines TRBV20-1 with TRBJ2-3; D is uncertain. Germline V gene lookup returns CDR1 DFQATT and CDR2 SNEGSKA (reference sequence). CDR3 length: 12 amino acids. With 5 bases removed from V and 2 bases from J, the gap between germline ends came to 8 bases.

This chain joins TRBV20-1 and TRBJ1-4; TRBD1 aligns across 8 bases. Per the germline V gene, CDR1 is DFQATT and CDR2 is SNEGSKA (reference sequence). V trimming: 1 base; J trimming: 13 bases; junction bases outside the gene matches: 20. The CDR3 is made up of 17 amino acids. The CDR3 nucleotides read TGCAGTGCTAGAGCTCCGAGACAGGGGAGGAATAATGAGAGACTGTTTTTT. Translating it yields CSARAPRQGRNNERLFF.

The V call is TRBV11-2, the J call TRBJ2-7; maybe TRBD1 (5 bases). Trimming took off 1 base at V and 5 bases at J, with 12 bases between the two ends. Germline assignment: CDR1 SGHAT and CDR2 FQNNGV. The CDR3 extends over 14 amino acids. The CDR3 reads CASSLGSPRDEQYF. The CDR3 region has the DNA TGTGCCAGCAGCTTAGGGTCCCCCAGGGACGAGCAGTACTTC.

Here the CDR3 DNA reads TGTGCCAGCAGCCTGCCCGGGTCGGTGTACTTC. Its translation: CASSLPGSVYF. This chain links TRBV5-6 with TRBJ2-4; D is ambiguous. The CDR3 consists of 11 residues. V was shortened by 4 bases and J by 15 bases, with 14 bases between the two germline ends. The germline V gene encodes CDR1 SGHDT and CDR2 YYEEEE.

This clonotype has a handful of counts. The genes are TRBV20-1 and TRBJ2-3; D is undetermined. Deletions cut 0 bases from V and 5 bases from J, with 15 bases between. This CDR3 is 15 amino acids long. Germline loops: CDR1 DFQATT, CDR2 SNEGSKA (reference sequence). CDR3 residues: CSARDLGPLEDTQYF. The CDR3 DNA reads TGCAGTGCTAGAGATCTGGGCCCCCTCGAAGATACGCAGTATTTT.

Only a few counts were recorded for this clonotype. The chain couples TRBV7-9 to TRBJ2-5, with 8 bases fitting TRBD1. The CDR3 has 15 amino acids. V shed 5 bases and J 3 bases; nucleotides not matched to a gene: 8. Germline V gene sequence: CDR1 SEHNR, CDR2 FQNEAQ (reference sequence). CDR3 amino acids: CASSARPTGEETQYF. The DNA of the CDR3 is TGTGCCAGCAGCGCCCGCCCGACAGGGGAAGAGACCCAGTACTTC.